This entry lists 30 T cell receptor beta chains sequenced from one sample in a study of T-cell reconstitution after alpha-beta-depleted transplantation in children. Researchers prepared the TCRbeta library using unique molecular identifiers, the study reports. TCRdb recomputed calls from the PCR reads with MiXCR, one row per CDR3 protein. The sample records about 260,000 distinct CDR3 sequences, around 8% being singletons. The sequencing used PBMCs, mostly from graft donor cells, collected 180 days after TCRalphabeta/CD19-depleted stem cell transplant. The receptors originated from a male patient aged 10 to 17 who had a stem cell transplant for acute lymphoblastic leukemia, so the T cells may come from the graft donor.

Many counts were recorded for this clonotype. This chain connects TRBV7-9 to TRBJ2-5, with 7 bases identical to TRBD2. The CDR3 is made up of 17 amino acids. CDR1 SEHNR and CDR2 FQNEAQ come from the germline V gene (reference sequence). The ends lost 5 bases at V and 2 bases at J; junction bases unmatched: 14. The CDR3 is CASSIQGLAAAQETQYF. The CDR3 nucleotides are TGTGCCAGCAGCATCCAAGGGCTAGCGGCCGCACAAGAGACCCAGTACTTC. The whole variable domain, remainder taken from reference TRBV7-9 and TRBJ2-5, is DTGVSQNPRHKITKRGQNVTFRCDPISEHNRLYWYRQTLGQGPEFLTYFQNEAQLEKSRLLSDRFSAERPKGSFSTLEIQRTEQGDSAMYLCASSIQGLAAAQETQYFGPGTRLLVL.

This chain uses TRBV19 with TRBJ1-5, with a possible D match to TRBD1 (5 bases). V was shortened by 4 bases and J by 4 bases, with 11 bases between the two germline ends. The CDR3 loop spans 14 amino acids. Germline loops: CDR1 LNHDA, CDR2 SQIVND (reference sequence). Here the CDR3 reads CASSSRTNNQPQHF. In DNA form, the CDR3 reads TGTGCCAGTAGTAGCAGGACAAATAATCAGCCCCAGCATTTT. Full variable domain (outside the CDR3, taken from reference TRBV19 and TRBJ1-5): DGGITQSPKYLFRKEGQNVTLSCEQNLNHDAMYWYRQDPGQGLRLIYYSQIVNDFQKGDIAEGYSVSREKKESFPLTVTSAQKNPTAFYLCASSSRTNNQPQHFGDGTRLSIL.

This clonotype was seen ten or more times. V gene TRBV20-1 combines with J gene TRBJ1-1; TRBD1 might be the D (6 bases). Germline loops: CDR1 DFQATT, CDR2 SNEGSKA (reference sequence). The CDR3 is made up of 15 amino acids. V lost 0 bases and J lost 8, with 19 bases in between. The CDR3 reads CSARDLIGGQGEAFF. The DNA for the CDR3 is TGCAGTGCTAGAGATCTGATAGGGGGGCAAGGGGAAGCTTTCTTT.

This clonotype was observed at least ten times. The chain has TRBV20-1 and TRBJ2-7, with unresolved D. CDR1 DFQATT and CDR2 SNEGSKA come from the germline V gene (reference sequence). V lost 0 bases to trimming and J lost 7 bases, with 13 bases between them. The CDR3 has 13 residues. The CDR3 loop is CSARDPALGEQYF. The CDR3 nucleotides are TGCAGTGCTAGAGACCCAGCCTTGGGGGAGCAGTACTTC.

The sample holds many counts of this clonotype. V is TRBV12-3 or TRBV12-4 and J is TRBJ2-1; the D gene could be TRBD1 or TRBD2 (5 bases each). Deletions cut 6 bases from V and 5 bases from J, with 11 bases between. The CDR3 extends over 13 amino acids. CDR3 DNA: TGTGCCAGCAGCTGGGACGCCGACAATGAGCAGTTCTTC. The encoded protein is CASSWDADNEQFF.

In its sample, this clonotype was seen many times. The J gene is TRBJ2-1, the V gene TRBV14; no clear D gene. V shed 2 bases and J shed 0 bases, with 8 bases lying between them. The germline V gene encodes CDR1 SGHDN and CDR2 FVKESK. The CDR3 sequence is 15 residues long. The CDR3 here is CASSQFSSSYNEQFF. Written as DNA, the CDR3 is TGTGCCAGCAGCCAATTCTCTAGCTCCTACAATGAGCAGTTCTTC.

This clonotype was counted ten times or more. The chain is built from TRBV28 and TRBJ2-7; D is uncertain. V was trimmed by 3 bases and J by 7 bases, leaving 13 bases between them. Germline loops: CDR1 MDHEN, CDR2 SYDVKM. The CDR3 runs 13 residues. The CDR3, as DNA: TGTGCCAGCAGTTTTAGCCCCCTTGGGGAGCAGTACTTC. This codes for CASSFSPLGEQYF.

At least ten counts were recorded for this clonotype. V and J are TRBV7-6 and TRBJ2-5; possibly TRBD1 or TRBD2 for D (5 bases each). The germline CDR1 and CDR2 sequences are SGHVS and FNYEAQ. The CDR3 length is 17 residues. Trimming removed 5 bases at V and 4 bases at J, with 23 bases between. CDR3 DNA: TGTGCCAGCAGCCCTACTCTTTTCGCGGCTGGGGGAGAGACCCAGTACTTC. This gives the protein CASSPTLFAAGGETQYF.

The sample holds many counts of this clonotype. The chain uses TRBV14 and TRBJ1-1; 7 nucleotides agree with TRBD1. V dropped 0 bases and J dropped 0; count of bases not matched to a gene: 4. This CDR3 has 16 amino acids. Per germline, CDR1 SGHDN and CDR2 FVKESK. In DNA form, the CDR3 reads TGTGCCAGCAGCCAAGATGAGGGGGCCTTGAACACTGAAGCTTTCTTT. Protein sequence: CASSQDEGALNTEAFF.

This clonotype was counted only a few times. The J gene is TRBJ2-7, the V gene TRBV3-1; D remains ambiguous. The CDR3 runs to 12 residues. Trimming removed 3 bases at V and 4 bases at J, with 7 bases between. CDR1 LGHDT and CDR2 YNNKEL come from the germline V gene (reference sequence). CDR3 loop: CASSHLGYEQYF. The CDR3 DNA sequence: TGTGCCAGCAGCCACCTCGGATACGAGCAGTACTTC.

In its sample, this clonotype was seen many times. The rearrangement joins TRBV12-3 or TRBV12-4 to TRBJ1-6; D call uncertain. V shed 1 base and J shed 6 bases, with 16 bases lying between them. The length of the CDR3 is 17 residues. CDR3 protein: CASSLGSLNDPNSPLHF. The CDR3 DNA reads TGTGCCAGCAGTTTAGGGTCCCTCAACGACCCTAATTCACCCCTCCACTTT.

This clonotype was observed at least ten times. The chain has TRBV11-2 and TRBJ1-3; D is unresolved. The V end was cut by 3 bases, the J end by 4 bases, with 22 bases between. Germline V lookup: CDR1 SGHAT, CDR2 FQNNGV. The CDR3 has 18 residues. The chain's CDR3 is CASSFRRAGFPGGNTIYF. In DNA form, the CDR3 reads TGTGCCAGCAGCTTTAGGAGGGCGGGGTTTCCCGGAGGAAACACCATATATTTT.

This clonotype has at least ten counts. Written as DNA, the CDR3 is TGTGCCACCAGTGGTCCTAGCGGGAGGGACAATGAGCAGTTCTTC. Translation gives CATSGPSGRDNEQFF. V usage is TRBV24-1 and J usage is TRBJ2-1, with 12 positions matching TRBD2. The CDR3 length is 15 residues. CDR1 is KGHDR, CDR2 SFDVKD, per germline. Trimming at V came to 5 bases and at J to 5 bases, leaving 3 bases not matched to a gene.

This clonotype was observed many times. The chain uses TRBV28 and TRBJ1-5; TRBD1 matches at 9 bases. This CDR3 comprises 16 residues. V lost 10 bases to trimming and J lost 0 bases; unmatched junction nucleotides: 10. Looked up from germline, CDR1 is MDHEN and CDR2 is SYDVKM. The chain's CDR3 is CATRDRDAYSNQPQHF. The CDR3 bases are TGTGCCACACGGGACAGGGACGCGTATAGCAATCAGCCCCAGCATTTT.

This clonotype was observed many times. This sequence joins TRBV5-1 and TRBJ1-2; 8 nucleotides match TRBD1. Unmatched junction bases numbered 3, after V lost 0 bases and J lost 2 bases. From germline, CDR1 is SGHRS and CDR2 YFSETQ. This CDR3 contains 15 residues. Here the CDR3 reads CASSLGPGGNYGYTF. DNA for the CDR3: TGCGCCAGCAGCTTGGGGCCAGGGGGCAACTATGGCTACACCTTC. The full variable domain, in which reference TRBV5-1 and TRBJ1-2 provide the parts outside the CDR3, is KAGVTQTPRYLIKTRGQQVTLSCSPISGHRSVSWYQQTPGQGLQFLFEYFSETQRNKGNFPGRFSGRQFSNSRSEMNVSTLELGDSALYLCASSLGPGGNYGYTFGSGTRLTVV.

The table lists this clonotype with many counts. The rearrangement joins TRBV28 to TRBJ2-3; 7 positions match TRBD2. In germline, CDR1 is MDHEN, CDR2 SYDVKM. The CDR3 contains 14 residues. V shed 1 base and J 4 bases; nucleotides not matched to a gene: 2. The CDR3 reads CASSLLGGADTQYF. The CDR3, as DNA: TGTGCCAGCAGTTTATTGGGGGGGGCAGATACGCAGTATTTT.

This clonotype was recorded at least ten times. The chain couples TRBV12-3 or TRBV12-4 to TRBJ2-2; a possible D gene is TRBD2 (6 bases). There are 15 residues in the CDR3. V was cut by 6 bases and J by 3 bases, with 14 bases left in between. CDR3 DNA: TGTGCCAGCAGCCGTCCCGGGAGAGACACCGGGGAGCTGTTTTTT. This translates into CASSRPGRDTGELFF.

This clonotype appeared many times. The gene calls are TRBV5-1 and TRBJ2-2; D might be TRBD1 (6 bases). The V gene lost 2 bases and the J gene lost 0 bases, with 17 bases spanning the gap. Germline V gene sequence: CDR1 SGHRS, CDR2 YFSETQ. The CDR3 sequence is 18 residues long. This CDR3 is CASSFLGTSFANTGELFF. The CDR3 region has the DNA TGCGCCAGCAGCTTTCTCGGGACATCGTTCGCGAACACCGGGGAGCTGTTTTTT.

A word on this clonotype: This clone may be a read error of a much larger clone one base away. The CDR3 end shows no conserved phenylalanine or tryptophan, and so a read error is likely. The chain recombines TRBV20-1 with TRBJ2-1; possibly TRBD1 for D (5 bases). Germline V gene lookup returns CDR1 DFQATT and CDR2 SNEGSKA (reference sequence). Trimming removed 6 bases at V and 4 bases at J, with 13 bases between. There are 13 residues in the CDR3. The DNA of the CDR3 is TGCAGTGCCCAGCCAGGGCCTTACAATGAGCAGTTCGTC. As protein: CSAQPGPYNEQFV.

This clonotype was observed many times. The DNA for the CDR3 is TGTGCCATCAGAGACAGGGTCGCGAAAGATACGCAGTATTTT. Protein: CAIRDRVAKDTQYF. The rearrangement uses TRBV10-3 and TRBJ2-3; 7 bases are a match to TRBD1. V dropped 6 bases and J dropped 5; count of bases not matched to a gene: 8. Germline assignment: CDR1 ENHRY and CDR2 SYGVKD. This CDR3 is 14 amino acids long.

This clonotype was observed at least ten times. The J gene is TRBJ1-2, the V gene TRBV12-3 or TRBV12-4; D is ambiguous. Between the trimmed V and J ends, which lost 1 base and 0 bases, there was a span of 6 bases. The CDR3 extends over 14 amino acids. The CDR3, as DNA: TGTGCCAGCAGTTTAGAACTAGCTAACTATGGCTACACCTTC. This codes for CASSLELANYGYTF.

The sample holds many counts of this clonotype. The CDR3 sequence is CASSYDRGDEQYF. In DNA, the CDR3 is TGCGCCAGCAGTTACGACAGGGGCGACGAGCAGTACTTC. The chain couples TRBV5-1 to TRBJ2-7, with 8 bases identical to TRBD1. V shed 5 bases and J 5 bases; nucleotides not matched to a gene: 6. In germline, CDR1 is SGHRS, CDR2 YFSETQ. The CDR3 sequence is 13 residues long.

This clonotype has a count of ten or more. The chain has TRBV3-1 and TRBJ1-1, with a weak D call TRBD1 (6 bases). The germline V gene has CDR1 LGHDT and CDR2 YNNKEL (reference sequence). V was pared by 0 bases and J by 5 bases, with 13 bases between. This CDR3 has 15 residues. This CDR3 is CASSQDPGGWTEAFF. In nucleotides, the CDR3 is TGTGCCAGCAGCCAAGATCCCGGGGGCTGGACTGAAGCTTTCTTT.

This clonotype was found many times. The gene calls are TRBV20-1 and TRBJ1-1, with a tentative D call TRBD1 (5 bases). The CDR3 extends over 13 amino acids. Trimming removed 6 bases at V and 5 bases at J, with 16 bases between. Per the germline V gene, CDR1 is DFQATT and CDR2 is SNEGSKA (reference sequence). CDR3 amino acids: CSAPGGGWTEAFF. The CDR3 nucleotides read TGCAGTGCACCCGGGGGAGGTTGGACTGAAGCTTTCTTT.

For the CDR3, the DNA is TGTGCCAGCAGCTCCGGACAGGGGGAAAAAGGGGAGCTGTTTTTT. This sequence encodes CASSSGQGEKGELFF. J is TRBJ2-2 and V is TRBV7-9, with 10 bases matching TRBD1. The CDR3 loop spans 15 amino acids. Germline CDR1 is SEHNR and CDR2 is FQNEAQ (reference sequence). Germline trimming cut 4 bases from V and 8 bases from J; bases unmatched to any gene: 7.

The chain joins TRBV10-2 to TRBJ2-7; D gene ambiguous. Germline V gives CDR1 WSHSY, CDR2 SAAADI. CDR3 length: 17 residues. Trimming pared 2 bases from V and 3 bases from J, leaving 20 bases between. CDR3 amino acids: CASSETARAHGFYEQYF. The CDR3 DNA reads TGCGCCAGCAGTGAGACAGCTAGAGCCCACGGATTCTACGAGCAGTACTTC.

At least ten counts were recorded for this clonotype. The rearrangement joins TRBV15 to TRBJ1-5; 7 positions agree with TRBD1. The CDR3 length is 15 residues. With V trimmed by 1 base and J by 2 bases, 2 bases remained unmatched. In germline, CDR1 is LNHNV, CDR2 YYDKDF (reference sequence). CDR3 bases: TGTGCCACCAGCAGAGTTACAGGGGGCAATCAGCCCCAGCATTTT. It specifies CATSRVTGGNQPQHF.

This clonotype was seen a few times. The rearrangement joins TRBV9 to TRBJ1-4; 10 bases fit TRBD1. The trim removed 3 bases at V and 2 bases at J, leaving 1 base unmatched. Germline V CDR1 and CDR2: SGDLS, YYNGEE. The CDR3 runs 15 residues. This CDR3 is CASSADRGTNEKLFF. CDR3 nucleotides: TGTGCCAGCAGCGCGGACAGGGGGACTAATGAAAAACTGTTTTTT.

This clonotype was seen at least ten times. V usage is TRBV6-2 or TRBV6-3 and J usage is TRBJ1-1; maybe TRBD1 (6 bases). The CDR3 contains 16 residues. Germline V gives CDR1 MNHEY, CDR2 SVGEGT. V shed 7 bases and J shed 1 base, with 19 bases lying between them. DNA for the CDR3: TGTGCCAGCAACTTCGACAGGAACAAGGGGAACACTGAAGCTTTCTTT. It encodes CASNFDRNKGNTEAFF.

This clonotype appeared a few times. The V and J genes are TRBV9 and TRBJ2-2, with 7 bases matching TRBD2. From germline, CDR1 is SGDLS and CDR2 YYNGEE. Germline trimming cut 5 bases from V and 3 bases from J; bases unmatched to any gene: 7. CDR3 length: 15 amino acids. CDR3 DNA: TGTGCCAGCAGTTCCGGGGGGTACGACACCGGGGAGCTGTTTTTT. Protein sequence: CASSSGGYDTGELFF. The whole variable domain, remainder taken from reference TRBV9 and TRBJ2-2, is DSGVTQTPKHLITATGQRVTLRCSPRSGDLSVYWYQQSLDQGLQFLIQYYNGEERAKGNILERFSAQQFPDLHSELNLSSLELGDSALYFCASSSGGYDTGELFFGEGSRLTVL.